The 9 T cell receptor beta chains listed next were all sequenced from one sample in a study of blood T cell repertoires in COVID-19 (dated by TCRdb to about 2020). The library was prepared using the immunoSEQ multiplex PCR assay. TCRdb's version of the immuneACCESS table is confined to in-frame rearrangements and falls short of the full clone set. An unresolved V gene accounts for under half of the shortfall where checked; the remainder is of unknown origin. This sample gives tens of thousands of clones in total; approximately 90% of them show up just once. About a tenth of the sample is taken by the ten largest. Sample: PBMCs or T cells enriched from blood (not recorded which). These receptors came from a woman in her 40s who had recovered from COVID-19.

The chain links TRBV12-3 or TRBV12-4 to TRBJ1-1, with unresolved D. Trimming left V 5 bases short and J 4 bases short, with 8 bases between. The CDR3 spans 12 residues. CDR3 residues: CASSREGTEAFF. Written as DNA, the CDR3 is TGTGCCAGCAGTCGAGAGGGCACTGAAGCTTTCTTT.

This rearrangement joins TRBV5-4 to TRBJ1-1; D uncertain. Deletions cut 0 bases from V and 4 bases from J, with 16 bases between. There are 16 residues in the CDR3. Germline CDR1 and CDR2: SGHNT and YYREEE (reference sequence). Here the CDR3 reads CASSLAILERGTEAFF. The CDR3 coding sequence is TGTGCCAGCAGCTTGGCCATTTTGGAACGGGGCACTGAAGCTTTCTTT. Variable domain in full (rest from reference TRBV5-4 and TRBJ1-1): ETGVTQSPTHLIKTRGQQVTLRCSSQSGHNTVSWYQQALGQGPQFIFQYYREEENGRGNFPPRFSGLQFPNYSSELNVNALELDDSALYLCASSLAILERGTEAFFGQGTRLTVV.

The chain links TRBV10-3 to TRBJ1-4; D may be TRBD1 (5 bases). The CDR3 covers 14 residues. Trimming removed 6 bases at V and 5 bases at J, with 13 bases between. Germline V gene lookup returns CDR1 ENHRY and CDR2 SYGVKD. CDR3 sequence reads: CAISVGGGNEKLFF. The CDR3 coding sequence is TGTGCCATCAGCGTCGGGGGTGGGAATGAAAAACTGTTTTTT.

V and J are TRBV12-5 and TRBJ2-7; D is perhaps TRBD2 (6 bases). Germline loops: CDR1 LGHNT, CDR2 FRNRAP. With 5 bases removed from V and 6 bases from J, the gap between germline ends came to 17 bases. The CDR3 totals 14 residues. The CDR3 region is CASGLTGLMSEQYF. CDR3 coding DNA: TGTGCTAGTGGTCTGACGGGACTCATGTCCGAGCAGTACTTC.

The chain links TRBV7-2 to TRBJ2-5; a weak D match, TRBD2 (5 bases). CDR3 size: 14 residues. Germline V gene data show CDR1 as SGHTA and CDR2 as FQGNSA. V was trimmed by 5 bases and J by 2 bases, leaving 12 bases between them. CDR3 in DNA: TGTGCCAGCAGCCGCTCGACTAATCAAGAGACCCAGTACTTC. Residues: CASSRSTNQETQYF.

This clone was counted between two and nine times. V usage is TRBV2 and J usage is TRBJ1-1, with 11 nucleotides matching TRBD1. The germline V gene has CDR1 SNHLY and CDR2 FYNNEI. Losses at the gene ends were 2 bases for V and 0 bases for J; bases not matched to a gene: 8. The CDR3 is made up of 18 amino acids. For the CDR3, the DNA is TGTGCCAGCAGTGAAAGCGGACAGGGGGCCCCCTTGAACACTGAAGCTTTCTTT. Translating gives CASSESGQGAPLNTEAFF.

This clone showed up just once. The V call is TRBV6-6, the J call TRBJ1-1, with D maybe TRBD1 (5 bases). The CDR3 is 14 amino acids. Trimming left V 8 bases short and J 3 bases short, with 16 bases between. CDR1 is MNHNY and CDR2 is SVGAGI in the germline V gene (reference sequence). The CDR3 sequence is CASEQTTRDTEAFF. The CDR3 bases are TGTGCCAGCGAGCAAACAACCAGGGACACTGAAGCTTTCTTT.

The rearrangement links TRBV5-1 to TRBJ2-1; 8 bases fit TRBD2. This CDR3 has 17 residues. CDR1 is SGHRS and CDR2 is YFSETQ in the germline V gene. The V segment lost 0 bases and the J segment 9 bases; nucleotides outside the gene matches: 14. CDR3 DNA: TGCGCCAGCAGCTTGGTTATAGCGGGGCTAGATTTCGGTGAGCAGTTCTTC. Translating gives CASSLVIAGLDFGEQFF.

The chain links TRBV5-1 to TRBJ1-3, with a weak D call TRBD1 (5 bases). V gave up 0 bases and J gave up 4 bases, with 11 bases separating them. CDR1 SGHRS and CDR2 YFSETQ come from the germline V gene. This CDR3 region has 15 residues. The CDR3 region has the DNA TGCGCCAGCAGCTTGGCCGGGGGATCCGGAAACACCATATATTTT. Translated, it gives CASSLAGGSGNTIYF.